The source of this T cell receptor (beta chain) is a study of blood T cells in healthy people across ages. Germline CDR1 reads SQVTM; CDR2 reads ANQGSEA. CDR3 length: 13 amino acids. This clonotype was seen more than once but under ten times. Together with a sample-barcoded 5' primer, a J-beta primer mix was included in a second PCR lasting roughly 6 to 12 cycles. TCRdb called the 5' RACE reads again in MiXCR, with one record for every CDR3 protein. The data contain 1 million or so distinct CDR3 sequences, around 27% of them singletons. The sample was also linked to a second study, of T cells of mothers and their children.

The gene calls are TRBV29-1 and TRBJ2-1; 8 positions match TRBD1. The end of the DNA is better explained by TRBJ2-7, so the J call may be wrong. The material sequenced was blood. The TCR was taken from a girl aged 2-10 years in good health. CDR3 in DNA: TGCAGCGCTTTGGACAGGGATCTCCACGAGCAGTACTTC. It codes for CSALDRDLHEQYF.